This TCR beta chain was recovered during a study of OX40 agonist ivuxolimab in advanced cancers. At the level of the study: Given to patients was ivuxolimab, an agonistic anti-OX40 (CD134) antibody. Ivuxolimab doses were 0.01, 0.1, 0.3, 1.5, 3 or 10 mg/kg every 2 weeks. With a range of roughly 20 to 90, age averaged 60 years, and about 80% were male.

The germline V gene has CDR1 GTSNPN and CDR2 SVGIG (reference sequence). The CDR3 extends over 15 amino acids. V lost 7 bases, J lost 0 bases, and 13 bases lay in between. Note on this clone: As yet, its antigen is unknown.

Study results and caveats: Part of the nonresponder group also had normalized T-cell clonal expansion that was low.

Measured with immunoSEQ multiplex PCR; TCRdb has only the in-frame clones, and not every one. The sample lists over 65,000 clones, 85% to 90% occurring once. The chain is built from TRBV30 and TRBJ2-6; D may correspond to TRBD1 or TRBD2 (6 bases each). The sequence was collected from an adult with an advanced solid tumor such as melanoma, head and neck, liver or kidney cancer. This specimen was CD4+ or CD8+ T cells sorted from blood, taken in a trial of the OX40 agonist ivuxolimab. CDR3 coding DNA: TGTGCCTCTTCGGGGGCCAGCTCTGGGGCCAACGTCCTGACTTTC. Protein product: CASSGASSGANVLTF.